This TCR beta chain was obtained from a study of graft-versus-host responses after intestinal transplantation. Study information: In this cohort, recipients had multivisceral, liver-intestinal, or isolated intestinal transplants. Each recipient received anti-thymocyte globulin induction, then tacrolimus and steroids for around 3 years.

V lost 4 bases, J lost 3 bases, and 10 bases lay in between. The germline gives CDR1 SGHTA, CDR2 FQGNSA. The CDR3 length is 14 residues. Data came from immunoSEQ multiplex PCR; TCRdb stores just in-frame clones and leaves some out. The sample records some 55,000 clones, roughly 89% being singletons. A remark on this clone: Its antigen remains unknown.

General study findings and limits: The recipient marrow held GvH clones, and some of them showed up first in ileum or blood. Graft-donor T cell macrochimerism in patients accompanied high graft-versus-host to host-versus-graft clonal ratios in allografts.

This TCR was sampled from a human patient who received an intestinal transplant, so some T cells may come from the graft donor. The chain recombines TRBV7-2 with TRBJ1-5, with D maybe TRBD1 (5 bases). Sequenced material: PBMCs, taken nearly 670 days after intestinal transplant. This chain's CDR3 is CASSSDTINQPQHF. CDR3 in DNA: TGTGCCAGCAGCTCGGACACGATCAATCAGCCCCAGCATTTT.